These 5 T cell receptor beta chains share one sample of origin, sequenced in a study of T cell responses to AZD1222 COVID-19 vaccine. Generated by immunoSEQ multiplex PCR, the TCRdb table keeps only in-frame clones and is missing some. The sample yields approximately 70,000 clones, about 85% seen once. The sequenced sample was peripheral blood, obtained on day 0 of AZD1222 vaccination. The receptor set was obtained from an adult in good health.

Only one count was recorded for this clone. V usage is TRBV7-9 and J usage is TRBJ1-6, with 8 nucleotides matching TRBD1. This CDR3 region has 14 residues. In germline, CDR1 is SEHNR, CDR2 FQNEAQ (reference sequence). Germline trimming cut 4 bases from V and 6 bases from J; bases unmatched to any gene: 2. The CDR3 region is CASSYDRGNSPLHF. The DNA of the CDR3 is TGTGCCAGCAGCTACGACAGGGGTAATTCACCCCTCCACTTT.

The chain employs TRBV27 and TRBJ2-7, with TRBD1 matching over 10 bases. The CDR3 extends over 14 amino acids. The V gene end was trimmed by 6 bases and the J gene end by 3 bases; junction bases not matched to a gene: 5. CDR1 is MNHEY and CDR2 is SMNVEV in the germline V gene (reference sequence). The chain's CDR3 is CASSGWTGGYEQYF. CDR3 coding DNA: TGTGCCAGCAGCGGCTGGACAGGGGGCTACGAGCAGTACTTC.

V gene TRBV12-3 or TRBV12-4 combines with J gene TRBJ1-2; no clear D gene. This CDR3 has 11 amino acids. Trimming removed 8 bases from V and 3 bases from J, with 7 bases in between. CDR3 sequence (DNA): TGTGCCAGCGGGTCCTACTATGGCTACACCTTC. Its translation is CASGSYYGYTF.

This chain joins TRBV10-3 and TRBJ1-2; 7 positions agree with TRBD1. The CDR3 sequence is 12 residues long. The germline CDR1 and CDR2 sequences are ENHRY and SYGVKD. Losses at the gene ends were 3 bases for V and 8 bases for J; bases not matched to a gene: 3. The CDR3 DNA sequence: TGTGCCATCAGTGATCCAGGGGGAGGCTACACCTTC. It yields the protein CAISDPGGGYTF.

The rearrangement links TRBV19 to TRBJ1-6, with D possibly being TRBD1 (5 bases). Germline loops: CDR1 LNHDA, CDR2 SQIVND (reference sequence). CDR3 size: 15 residues. Trimming removed 1 base at V and 10 bases at J, with 14 bases between. The CDR3, as DNA: TGTGCCAGTAGTATAGGGGAAAGAGGGGCCTCACCCCTCCACTTT. It yields the protein CASSIGERGASPLHF.